This record looks at one T cell receptor beta chain sequence and its context. These data originate in a study of blood T cell repertoires in COVID-19. Study background: PBMCs, B-cell-depleted T cells, or T cells were the source of the cDNA or gDNA that made up the material.

The repertoire was sequenced with immunoSEQ multiplex PCR; TCRdb's copy has only in-frame clones and lacks some. This table has about 320,000 clones, roughly 85% appearing once. This clonotype was obtained from a woman in her 30s who had been exposed to COVID-19. The sequencing sample was made of PBMCs or T cells enriched from blood (not recorded which).

The CDR3 spells CASSVQLNTEAFF. The CDR3 coding sequence is TGTGCCAGCAGTGTACAATTGAACACTGAAGCTTTCTTT. The gene calls are TRBV6-4 and TRBJ1-1; D call uncertain. Looked up from germline, CDR1 is MRHNA and CDR2 is SNTAGT. This CDR3 is built from 13 residues. V dropped 4 bases and J dropped 0 bases, with 6 bases sitting between them.